This TCR beta chain is drawn from a study of cytomegalovirus exposure and HLA in healthy donors. The PCR made use of 60 Vbeta and 13 Jbeta primers. The assay was immunoSEQ multiplex PCR, and TCRdb's table has in-frame clones only and misses some. The data hold 100,000 or so clones, with approximately 79% observed a single time. Study observations and caveats: Specific recognition of CMV antigens was confirmed in vitro for a few chains (all CMV-associated). Rarity marked most TCR sequences, yet some public TCRs occurred in many donors.

The CDR3 covers 13 residues. Germline CDR1 and CDR2: MDHEN and SYDVKM. Concerning this clone: Antigen specificity is unknown. The junction does not match germline at one end; this may be a read error.

Input material: PBMCs. V usage is TRBV28 and J usage is TRBJ2-7; the match to TRBD1 covers 9 bases. The source of this sequence is a woman aged 40 to 50 in good health and CMV-seronegative. The CDR3 is CASRGQGSGGRIF. The CDR3 coding sequence is TGTGCCAGCAGGGGACAGGGCTCTGGAGGAAGGATCTTC.